The 15 T cell receptor beta chains below all came from one sample that was sequenced in a study of T cells in Graves' hyperthyroidism and ophthalmopathy. Amplification of TCR beta CDR3 regions was performed using RNA transcripts as template. In the first-round RT-PCR of the TCR CDR3, the HTBI primer set was used. MiXCR was run by TCRdb on the multiplex PCR reads, yielding one entry per CDR3 protein. The sample records about 640,000 distinct CDR3 sequences, 20% to 25% being singletons. Sequencing was performed on blood. The receptors were gathered from a man aged 25 to 45 with Graves' ophthalmopathy.

This clonotype was counted a few times. This chain links TRBV20-1 with TRBJ2-5; tentatively, D is TRBD2 (5 bases). CDR3 length: 12 amino acids. Germline CDR1 DFQATT, CDR2 SNEGSKA (reference sequence). The V end lost 1 base, the J end lost 5 bases, and 8 bases lay between the germline ends. CDR3 nucleotides: TGCAGTGCTAGAGGCATAGCGGAGACCCAGTACTTC. This encodes CSARGIAETQYF.

The genes are TRBV7-9 and TRBJ2-3, with D maybe TRBD2 (6 bases). In germline, CDR1 is SEHNR, CDR2 FQNEAQ (reference sequence). The CDR3 sequence is 16 residues long. V was pared by 1 base and J by 4 bases, with 15 bases between. The CDR3 protein is CASSLEVGGLADTQYF. The CDR3 coding sequence is TGTGCCAGCAGCTTAGAAGTCGGAGGGTTGGCAGATACGCAGTATTTT.

This sequence joins TRBV20-1 and TRBJ2-2; maybe TRBD1 (6 bases). Per germline, CDR1 DFQATT and CDR2 SNEGSKA (reference sequence). V shed 3 bases and J shed 5 bases, with 13 bases lying between them. This CDR3 region has 14 residues. The CDR3 is CSARAVQGTGELFF. CDR3 coding DNA: TGCAGTGCTAGGGCTGTACAGGGAACCGGGGAGCTGTTTTTT.

The rearrangement joins TRBV30 to TRBJ1-2; D may be TRBD1 (5 bases). CDR3 length equals 14 residues. Germline V gene data show CDR1 as GTSNPN and CDR2 as SVGIG (reference sequence). Trimming left V 8 bases short and J 0 bases short, with 16 bases between. Written as DNA, the CDR3 is TGTGCCCAATACGGGGACCGTCCTAACTATGGCTACACCTTC. As protein: CAQYGDRPNYGYTF.

This clonotype came up a few times. This rearrangement joins TRBV5-5 to TRBJ1-4; tentative D call: TRBD1 (6 bases). CDR1 is SGHKS and CDR2 is YYEKEE in the germline V gene (reference sequence). The CDR3 contains 14 residues. Trimming pared 7 bases from V and 6 bases from J, leaving 16 bases between. CDR3 sequence reads: CASLVRTEDEKLFF. The CDR3 bases are TGTGCCAGCCTCGTCCGGACAGAGGATGAAAAACTGTTTTTT.

Concerning this clonotype: The junction and the germline gene differ at one end; a read error may be behind it. The chain has TRBV12-3 or TRBV12-4 and TRBJ2-1; D might be TRBD2 (7 bases). CDR3 size: 15 residues. The CDR3 spells CASRLAGGTYNEQFF. The DNA for the CDR3 is TGTGCCAGCAGGTTAGCGGGCGGGACATACAATGAGCAGTTCTTC.

The chain joins TRBV3-1 to TRBJ2-5; TRBD2 agrees at 9 bases. Trimming took 4 bases from V and 2 from J; bases not matched to a gene: 5. CDR1 is LGHDT and CDR2 is YNNKEL in the germline V gene (reference sequence). The CDR3 runs 15 residues. The CDR3 DNA is TGTGCCAGCAGCCGTACAGGACTAGCGCAAGAGACCCAGTACTTC. Its protein is CASSRTGLAQETQYF.

Many counts were recorded for this clonotype. The rearrangement links TRBV20-1 to TRBJ1-1; D unresolved. Trimming removed 5 bases from V and 1 base from J, with 8 bases in between. This CDR3 is 12 amino acids long. CDR1 and CDR2 from the germline V gene are DFQATT and SNEGSKA (reference sequence). DNA of the CDR3: TGCAGTGCTTGGCAGCCGAACACTGAAGCTTTCTTT. Its translation is CSAWQPNTEAFF.

This clonotype was seen ten or more times. The chain has TRBV12-3 or TRBV12-4 and TRBJ2-1, with a possible D match to TRBD1 (5 bases). The CDR3 is 14 residues long. V was cut by 2 bases and J by 4 bases, with 9 bases left in between. CDR3 sequence: CASSLNRQYNEQFF. CDR3 bases: TGTGCCAGCAGTTTAAATCGACAGTACAATGAGCAGTTCTTC.

The V and J genes are TRBV28 and TRBJ1-6, with 7 bases that match TRBD1. The ends lost 3 bases at V and 4 bases at J; junction bases unmatched: 6. There are 16 residues in the CDR3. Germline assignment: CDR1 MDHEN and CDR2 SYDVKM. The CDR3 region is CASSFEGTEYNSPLHF. DNA for the CDR3: TGTGCCAGCAGTTTCGAAGGGACAGAGTATAATTCACCCCTCCACTTT.

The chain employs TRBV6-1 and TRBJ1-1, with a tentative D call TRBD1 (6 bases). Germline V gene data show CDR1 as MNHNS and CDR2 as SASEGT. The V and J ends lost 5 bases and 6 bases respectively, with 16 bases between them. This CDR3 contains 14 residues. The CDR3 sequence is CASSRGTGSAEAFF. DNA of the CDR3: TGTGCCAGCAGTAGGGGGACCGGTTCCGCTGAAGCTTTCTTT.

This clonotype was found many times. The rearrangement uses TRBV20-1 and TRBJ2-5; no clear D. The CDR3 is made up of 11 amino acids. Looked up from germline, CDR1 is DFQATT and CDR2 is SNEGSKA (reference sequence). The ends were cut back, 6 bases at V and 7 bases at J, with 12 bases in the middle. The CDR3 sequence is CSAGPPRTQYF. The CDR3 coding sequence is TGCAGTGCCGGACCTCCTAGGACCCAGTACTTC.

This clonotype was detected only a few times. CDR3 bases: TGCAGTGCTAGAGAGGGACACACCACAGATACGCAGTATTTT. Translation gives CSAREGHTTDTQYF. The chain employs TRBV20-1 and TRBJ2-3; a weak D match, TRBD1 (6 bases). The CDR3 is made up of 14 amino acids. Trimming took off 0 bases at V and 2 bases at J, with 9 bases between the two ends. Germline V CDR1 and CDR2: DFQATT, SNEGSKA (reference sequence).

There are a few counts of this clonotype. The chain joins TRBV6-1 to TRBJ1-6; perhaps TRBD1 as D (6 bases). The CDR3 has 15 residues. With 1 base removed from V and 10 bases from J, the gap between germline ends came to 14 bases. Germline-derived CDR1 and CDR2 are MNHNS and SASEGT. CDR3 residues: CASSEDQGSGSPLHF. CDR3 coding DNA: TGTGCCAGCAGTGAAGATCAGGGGTCGGGGTCACCCCTCCACTTT.

The chain carries TRBV7-2 and TRBJ1-6; D ambiguous. V shed 2 bases and J shed 10 bases, with 15 bases lying between them. This CDR3 region has 15 residues. Germline V gives CDR1 SGHTA, CDR2 FQGNSA. The DNA for the CDR3 is TGTGCCAGCAGCTTATCCCCCACCGAGCGGTCACCCCTCCACTTT. Encoded protein: CASSLSPTERSPLHF.